The clone carrying this T cell receptor (beta chain) appeared a few times. Trimming left V 0 bases short and J 7 bases short, with 6 bases between. From germline, CDR1 is GTSNPN and CDR2 SVGIG (reference sequence). The CDR3 covers 11 residues. This sample is drawn from a study of blood T cell repertoires in COVID-19. TCRdb's table, derived via immunoSEQ multiplex PCR, lists solely in-frame clones and lacks some. Of about 170,000 clones detected, less than 85% appear once; the ten largest clones hold around 4.3%. Donors were grouped by their self-reported clinical history. This clonotype was obtained from a woman between 45 and 65 years old who had recovered from COVID-19. Material: PBMCs or T cells enriched from blood (not recorded which). V and J are TRBV30 and TRBJ1-1; no clear D gene. The CDR3 coding sequence is TGTGCCTGGAGTGTTGCAGTTGAAGCTTTCTTT. As protein: CAWSVAVEAFF.